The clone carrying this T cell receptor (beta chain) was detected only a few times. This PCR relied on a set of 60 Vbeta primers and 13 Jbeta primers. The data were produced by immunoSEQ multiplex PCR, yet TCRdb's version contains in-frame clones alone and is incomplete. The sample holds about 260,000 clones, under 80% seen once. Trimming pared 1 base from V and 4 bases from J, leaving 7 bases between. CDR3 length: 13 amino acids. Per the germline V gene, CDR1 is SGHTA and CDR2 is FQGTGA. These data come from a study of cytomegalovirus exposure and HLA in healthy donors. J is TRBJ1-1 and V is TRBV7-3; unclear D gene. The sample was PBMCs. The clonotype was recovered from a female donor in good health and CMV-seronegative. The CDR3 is CASSLISGTEAFF. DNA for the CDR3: TGTGCCAGCAGCTTAATAAGCGGCACTGAAGCTTTCTTT.